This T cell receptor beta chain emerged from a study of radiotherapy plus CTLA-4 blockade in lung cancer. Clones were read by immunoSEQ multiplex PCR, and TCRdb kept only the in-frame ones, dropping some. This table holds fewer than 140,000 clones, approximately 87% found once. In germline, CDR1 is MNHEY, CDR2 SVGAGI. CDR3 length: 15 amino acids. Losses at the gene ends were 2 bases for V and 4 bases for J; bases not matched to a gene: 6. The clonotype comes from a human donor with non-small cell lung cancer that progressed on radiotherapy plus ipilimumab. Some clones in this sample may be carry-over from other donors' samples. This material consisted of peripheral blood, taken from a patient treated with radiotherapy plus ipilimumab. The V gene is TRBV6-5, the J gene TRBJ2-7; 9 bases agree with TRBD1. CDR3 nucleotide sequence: TGTGCCAGCAGTTACGACGGGACAGGGCGATACGAGCAGTACTTC. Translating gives CASSYDGTGRYEQYF.